Included here is one TCR beta chain sequence, with context. Its antigen is not known. Each sample contained roughly 0.95-10 million cryopreserved PBMC, thawed before DNA extraction. The sample is drawn from a study of long-term antiretroviral therapy in people with HIV. Study-level background: The 2015 recommendation for immediate ART came about a decade after the earliest samples. Whole-study results and caveats: HIV repertoires covered narrower CDR3 length ranges than controls did.

The assay, immunoSEQ v3.0, was run at survey level. For every sample, sequencing targeted roughly 35,000-50,000 T-cell genomes. The repertoire was sequenced with immunoSEQ multiplex PCR; TCRdb's copy has only in-frame clones and lacks some. The data show about 20,000 clones, approximately 90% seen once. The germline V gene has CDR1 SGHRS and CDR2 YFSETQ. CDR3 length equals 13 residues. V was shortened by 0 bases and J by 4 bases, with 6 bases between the two germline ends. The gene calls are TRBV5-1 and TRBJ2-3; D not resolved. The TCR originated in a woman in her twenties or thirties with HIV. Sequenced material: unsorted PBMCs, taken approximately 4.2 years before starting antiretroviral therapy. The CDR3 sequence is CASSLGRSDTQYF. CDR3 coding DNA: TGCGCCAGCAGCTTGGGGCGCTCAGATACGCAGTATTTT. Variable domain in full (rest from reference TRBV5-1 and TRBJ2-3): KAGVTQTPRYLIKTRGQQVTLSCSPISGHRSVSWYQQTPGQGLQFLFEYFSETQRNKGNFPGRFSGRQFSNSRSEMNVSTLELGDSALYLCASSLGRSDTQYFGPGTRLTVL.